A single T cell receptor beta chain is shown here with its context. No cognate antigen has been identified for it. No qualities accompany the bases; no much larger clone lies one base away. This sample is part of a study of blood T cells in healthy people across ages (dated by TCRdb to 2015 to 2017). As for the study more broadly: In model experiments, template switching captured roughly one uniquely barcoded TCR beta cDNA molecule for every two T cells. To track age-related changes in TCR beta repertoire diversity, the study relied on deep sequencing normalized with unique cDNA molecular identifiers. Donors were grouped into four age groups: young (average approximately 16 years), middle-aged (over 35), aged (62) and long-lived (approximately 75). Donors of different ages were randomly distributed across sequencing lanes to avoid experimental bias. The study analyzed two additional independent replicas of 1 million unique cDNA reads from the same blood draw for two donors, one aged 18 to 30 and one aged 80 or older.

The donors were about 40 Caucasian individuals from Russia, aged 6 to 90 years, who were systemically healthy. Each donor gave 9 to 10 milliliters of peripheral blood, collected into EDTA-treated Vacutainer tubes. Ficoll-Paque density-gradient centrifugation was used to isolate PBMCs, with at least 6.5 million per sample. Total RNA was extracted from PBMCs with Trizol reagent, with at least 5.5 micrograms obtained per sample. The percentages of naive CD45RAhigh/CD27high T cells were determined by flow cytometry on a PBMC aliquot from every donor. Reading the germline V gene gives CDR1 SGHDN and CDR2 FVKESK. Cut back by 4 bases and 7 bases, the V and J ends lie 20 bases apart. CDR3 length: 15 amino acids, cysteine to phenylalanine. CDR3 DNA only is kept here, 45 bases in frame from base 1. Library prep was done by 5' RACE. This sample was sequenced with an Illumina HiSeq 2500. A second PCR of roughly 6 to 11 cycles was run with a J-beta primer mix and a sample-barcoded 5' primer. A unique molecular identifier was introduced onto each TCR beta cDNA molecule by a template-switch 5' adaptor carrying 12 random nucleotides. At least 2.5 million CDR3-containing paired-end reads were obtained from each sample. The Mint cDNA synthesis kit, primed by a TRBC-specific oligonucleotide, was used to synthesize first-strand cDNA from all RNA. Following uracil-DNA glycosylase treatment, all cDNA underwent a first 18-cycle PCR with the universal primers M1SS and BC2_uni_R. As for how the authors treated the data: Each sample was normalized by randomly selecting 1 million high-quality reads, each carrying a distinct molecular identifier. Instead of being binned into consensus sequences, reads that shared molecular identifiers were thrown out. CDR3 identification, clonotype clustering and error correction used MiTCR with a Q25 quality threshold and the strictest error-elimination algorithm. A nonparametric unseen species model with Euler transformation was used to estimate a lower bound on total TCR beta diversity. In TCRdb, the public reads were trimmed at Q25 with fastp and aligned with MiXCR, with productive beta chains retained. Each record represents a unique CDR3 protein, reported with the most common genes and DNA among its rows. These V and J calls originate from TCRdb's pipeline instead of the authors' own analysis. Counted in this sample were some 900,000 distinct CDR3 sequences; under 50% of them appeared once. Together, the top ten hold around 15% of the sample.

Broad study findings and their caveats: Compared with the aged group, more naive CD4+ T cells, fewer expanded clones and increased TCR diversity were shown by the long-lived group, suggesting age selection. Conclusive comparison of naive and antigen-experienced compartments was prevented by the profiling of bulk unsorted PBMCs. Because donor CMV infection status was unknown, age-related changes in expanded clonotypes were potentially confounded. Estimates of total diversity based on one million sequenced T cells were regarded as lower bounds and as underestimates. There was a strong correlation between observed TCR beta diversity and the percentage of naive T cells measured by flow cytometry. As age increased, observed TCR beta diversity per million T cells dropped in a roughly linear way, and a significant reduction was already evident by age about 40.

The sequence was collected from a man aged 30-40 years in good health. The chain is made from TRBV14 and TRBJ2-7; TRBD1 is a weak D gene call, 5 bases matching. Sequenced sample: blood. The DNA is TGTGCCAGCAGCCCCCCCCCCGACAGTACTGAAGAGCAGTACTTC. This codes for CASSPPPDSTEEQYF.